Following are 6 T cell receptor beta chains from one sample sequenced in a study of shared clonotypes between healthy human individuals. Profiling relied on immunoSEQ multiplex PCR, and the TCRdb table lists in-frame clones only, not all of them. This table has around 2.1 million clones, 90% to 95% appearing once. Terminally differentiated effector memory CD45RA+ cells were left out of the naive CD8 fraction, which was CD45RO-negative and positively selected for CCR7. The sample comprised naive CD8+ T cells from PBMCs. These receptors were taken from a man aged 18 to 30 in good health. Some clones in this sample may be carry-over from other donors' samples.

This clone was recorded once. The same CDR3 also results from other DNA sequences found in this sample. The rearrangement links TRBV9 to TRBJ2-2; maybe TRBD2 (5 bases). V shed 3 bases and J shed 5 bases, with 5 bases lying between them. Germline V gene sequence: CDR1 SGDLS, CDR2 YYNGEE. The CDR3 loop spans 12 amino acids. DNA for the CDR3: TGTGCCAGCAGCGGGAGGACCGGGGAGCTGTTTTTT. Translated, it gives CASSGRTGELFF.

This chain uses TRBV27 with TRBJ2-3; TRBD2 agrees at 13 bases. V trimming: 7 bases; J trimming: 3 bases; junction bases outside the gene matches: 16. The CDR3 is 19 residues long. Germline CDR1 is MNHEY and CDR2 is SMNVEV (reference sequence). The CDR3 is CASTILGLAGVGSTDTQYF. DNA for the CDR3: TGTGCCAGCACCATACTAGGACTAGCGGGGGTTGGAAGTACAGATACGCAGTATTTT.

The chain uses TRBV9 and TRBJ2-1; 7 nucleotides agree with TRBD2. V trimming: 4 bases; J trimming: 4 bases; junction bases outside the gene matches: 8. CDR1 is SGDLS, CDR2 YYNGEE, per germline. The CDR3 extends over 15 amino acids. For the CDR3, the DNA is TGTGCCAGCAGCCCCCGTAGCGGGCAGTACAATGAGCAGTTCTTC. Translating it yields CASSPRSGQYNEQFF. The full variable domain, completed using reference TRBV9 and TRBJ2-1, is DSGVTQTPKHLITATGQRVTLRCSPRSGDLSVYWYQQSLDQGLQFLIQYYNGEERAKGNILERFSAQQFPDLHSELNLSSLELGDSALYFCASSPRSGQYNEQFFGPGTRLTVL.

In DNA, the CDR3 is TGTGCCAGCCGTAGGGGGAACGCAAACTATGGCTACACCTTC. Encoded protein: CASRRGNANYGYTF. The chain is built from TRBV21-1 and TRBJ1-2; the D call of TRBD1 is as the table states it, not checked on the DNA. TRBV21-1 is given as a pseudogene. The CDR3 is 14 residues long.

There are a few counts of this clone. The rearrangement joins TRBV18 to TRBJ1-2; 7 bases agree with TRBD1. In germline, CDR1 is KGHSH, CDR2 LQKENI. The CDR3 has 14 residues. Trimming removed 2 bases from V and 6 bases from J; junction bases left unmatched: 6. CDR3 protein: CASSPGTAVHGYTF. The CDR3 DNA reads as TGTGCCAGCTCACCAGGGACAGCTGTTCATGGCTACACCTTC.

Here the CDR3 reads CASSFLLAGGIYEQYF. The CDR3 nucleotides read TGTGCCAGCAGTTTCTTGCTAGCGGGAGGAATCTACGAGCAGTACTTC. The rearrangement links TRBV27 to TRBJ2-7; 11 bases line up with TRBD2. Germline V gene sequence: CDR1 MNHEY, CDR2 SMNVEV (reference sequence). The CDR3 is made up of 16 amino acids. The ends lost 3 bases at V and 3 bases at J; junction bases unmatched: 7.